One sample yielded the 9 T cell receptor beta chains listed below, sequenced in a study of blood T cell repertoires in COVID-19. Only in-frame clones appear in the TCRdb table, and some are missing; sequencing was by immunoSEQ multiplex PCR. The sample has about 280,000 clones, 86% seen once. Input material: peripheral blood. Receptor source: a woman under 40 with active or convalescent COVID-19.

The V gene is TRBV6-6, the J gene TRBJ2-3; a possible D gene is TRBD1 (5 bases). Germline V gene sequence: CDR1 MNHNY, CDR2 SVGAGI (reference sequence). Trimming removed 7 bases from V and 2 bases from J, with 10 bases in between. CDR3 length: 13 residues. The CDR3 DNA reads TGTGCCAGCAAAGAGACAGTCACAGATACGCAGTATTTT. Translation: CASKETVTDTQYF.

This sequence joins TRBV6-5 and TRBJ1-5; D gene uncertain. The germline V gene has CDR1 MNHEY and CDR2 SVGAGI. The CDR3 runs to 16 residues. V lost 4 bases and J 0 bases, leaving 13 bases between the germline ends. DNA for the CDR3: TGTGCCAGCAGTTCAAGCGGAGGTTATAGCAATCAGCCCCAGCATTTT. As protein: CASSSSGGYSNQPQHF.

The chain uses TRBV30 and TRBJ2-2; 7 bases fit TRBD1. The V segment lost 1 base and the J segment 8 bases; nucleotides outside the gene matches: 7. The CDR3 loop spans 14 amino acids. Germline CDR1 GTSNPN, CDR2 SVGIG (reference sequence). The CDR3 coding sequence is TGTGCCTGGAGTGGGGACAGACCCTCAGGGGAGCTGTTTTTT. Translated: CAWSGDRPSGELFF.

The J gene is TRBJ2-3, the V gene TRBV5-1; tentative D call: TRBD1 (6 bases). The CDR3 sequence is 15 residues long. The V end lost 0 bases, the J end lost 1 base, and 9 bases lay between the germline ends. The germline V gene encodes CDR1 SGHRS and CDR2 YFSETQ. Written as DNA, the CDR3 is TGCGCCAGCAGCTTGGGCAGGGGAGGCACAGATACGCAGTATTTT. As protein: CASSLGRGGTDTQYF.

CDR3 nucleotides: TGTGCCAGCAGCCGTCGTCTTGACAATGAGCAGTTCTTC. Its protein product is CASSRRLDNEQFF. The chain couples TRBV9 to TRBJ2-1; D ambiguous. The CDR3 is 13 amino acids. The germline CDR1 and CDR2 sequences are SGDLS and YYNGEE. Trimming took 4 bases from V and 5 from J, leaving 10 bases between them.

About this clone itself: An end of the junction does not agree with germline; a read error may underlie this. The rearrangement uses TRBV11-3 and TRBJ2-5, with unresolved D. CDR1 is SGHNT, CDR2 YENEEA, per germline. CDR3 length: 13 amino acids. The CDR3 sequence: CASSPPYQEIQYF. DNA of the CDR3: TGTGCCAGCAGCCCCCCGTACCAAGAGATCCAGTACTTC.

This clone turned up a few times. This rearrangement joins TRBV27 to TRBJ1-3; D not certain. From germline, CDR1 is MNHEY and CDR2 SMNVEV (reference sequence). V was shortened by 7 bases and J by 0 bases, with 7 bases between the two germline ends. The CDR3 consists of 13 residues. CDR3 bases: TGTGCCAGCAAAGAGGTCTCTGGAAACACCATATATTTT. Protein: CASKEVSGNTIYF.

This sequence joins TRBV11-2 and TRBJ1-1, with D tentatively TRBD1 (5 bases). CDR3 length: 18 amino acids. The germline CDR1 and CDR2 sequences are SGHAT and FQNNGV. V lost 4 bases, J lost 2 bases, and 23 bases lay in between. The CDR3: CASSWLDWGWGKNTEAFF. In nucleotides, the CDR3 is TGTGCCAGCAGCTGGCTGGATTGGGGCTGGGGAAAAAACACTGAAGCTTTCTTT.

This chain links TRBV7-3 with TRBJ2-3; TRBD2 matches at 9 bases. CDR1 is SGHTA and CDR2 is FQGTGA in the germline V gene. The trim removed 4 bases at V and 3 bases at J, leaving 5 bases unmatched. This CDR3 contains 15 residues. The chain's CDR3 is CASSSGTSRTDTQYF. CDR3 bases: TGTGCCAGCAGCTCCGGGACTAGCAGGACAGATACGCAGTATTTT.